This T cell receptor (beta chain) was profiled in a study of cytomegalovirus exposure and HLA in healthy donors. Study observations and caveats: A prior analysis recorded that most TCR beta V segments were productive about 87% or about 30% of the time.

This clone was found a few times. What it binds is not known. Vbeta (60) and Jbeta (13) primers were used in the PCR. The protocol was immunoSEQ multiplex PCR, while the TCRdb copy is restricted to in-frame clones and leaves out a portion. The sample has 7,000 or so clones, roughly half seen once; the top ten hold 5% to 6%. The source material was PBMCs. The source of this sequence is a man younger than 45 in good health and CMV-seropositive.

CDR3 nucleotides: TGCGCCAGCAGATACTTGACAGGCCCCAATTCACCCCTCCACTTT. The encoded protein is CASRYLTGPNSPLHF. The chain recombines TRBV10-2 with TRBJ1-6, with D possibly matching TRBD1 (6 bases). Per the germline V gene, CDR1 is WSHSY and CDR2 is SAAADI. The ends were cut back, 6 bases at V and 7 bases at J, with 16 bases in the middle. The CDR3 contains 15 residues.